A selection of T cell receptor beta chains follows, all from one sample in a study of metastatic and nonmetastatic thyroid tumors. TCRdb re-clonotyped the PCR reads via MiXCR. The sample yields tens of thousands of clones, 40% to 55% seen once. Sequenced input: tumor tissue. These receptors were obtained from a male donor with papillary thyroid cancer or a benign thyroid nodule (not recorded which). Some clones in this sample may be carry-over from other donors' samples. The CDR3 runs from the conserved cysteine through the conserved F or W. The order of the fields is clone size, V gene, J gene, D gene, CDR3 protein, CDR3 DNA. A D gene is named only where the DNA matches it firmly. Clone size is given for some rows only: seen once, a few or many times, or a class if the clone is expanded.

clone size: few
V gene: TRBV27
J gene: TRBJ2-5
D gene: TRBD2
CDR3 protein: CASSALAGGQETQYF
CDR3 DNA: TGTGCCAGCAGTGCGTTAGCGGGAGGGCAGGAGACCCAGTACTTC

clone size: NA
V gene: TRBV4-3
J gene: TRBJ2-1
D gene: TRBD2
CDR3 protein: CASSPSLADYNEQFF
CDR3 DNA: TGCGCCAGCAGCCCCTCACTAGCGGACTACAATGAGCAGTTCTTC

clone size: NA
V gene: TRBV20-1
J gene: TRBJ2-3
D gene: NA
CDR3 protein: CSAREPPELKEYF
CDR3 DNA: TGCAGTGCTAGAGAGCCTCCGGAGCTTAAAGAGTATTTT

clone size: NA
V gene: TRBV5-5
J gene: TRBJ2-7
D gene: TRBD1
CDR3 protein: CASSPGTGGVREYF
CDR3 DNA: TGTGCCAGCAGCCCTGGGACAGGCGGCGTACGTGAGTACTTC

clone size: few
V gene: TRBV30
J gene: TRBJ2-7
D gene: NA
CDR3 protein: CAWSRLGYEQYF
CDR3 DNA: TGTGCCTGGAGTCGACTAGGCTACGAGCAGTACTTC

clone size: many
V gene: TRBV2
J gene: TRBJ1-6
D gene: TRBD1
CDR3 protein: CASSVGTGSSPLHF
CDR3 DNA: TGTGCCAGCAGTGTCGGGACAGGTTCGTCACCCCTCCACTTT

clone size: NA
V gene: TRBV11-2
J gene: TRBJ2-2
D gene: NA
CDR3 protein: CASSLEAGADTGELFF
CDR3 DNA: TGTGCCAGCAGCTTAGAGGCAGGGGCGGACACCGGGGAGCTGTTTTTT

clone size: NA
V gene: TRBV12-3/TRBV12-4
J gene: TRBJ1-1
D gene: NA
CDR3 protein: CASSLQGNTEAFF
CDR3 DNA: TGTGCCAGCAGTTTACAAGGGAACACTGAAGCTTTCTTT

clone size: NA
V gene: TRBV4-2
J gene: TRBJ2-5
D gene: TRBD2
CDR3 protein: CASSQLGAGGRETQYF
CDR3 DNA: TGTGCCAGCAGCCAGCTGGGAGCGGGAGGGCGTGAGACCCAGTACTTC

clone size: once
V gene: TRBV11-3
J gene: TRBJ2-3
D gene: TRBD1
CDR3 protein: CASSRGQETDTQYF
CDR3 DNA: TGTGCCAGCAGCCGAGGACAGGAGACAGATACGCAGTATTTT

clone size: NA
V gene: TRBV12-3/TRBV12-4
J gene: TRBJ1-2
D gene: NA
CDR3 protein: CASSLSNNYGYTF
CDR3 DNA: TGTGCCAGCAGTTTGTCCAACAACTATGGCTACACCTTC

clone size: NA
V gene: TRBV15
J gene: TRBJ2-5
D gene: NA
CDR3 protein: CATSSRPKETQYF
CDR3 DNA: TGTGCCACCAGCAGCAGACCCAAAGAGACCCAGTACTTC

clone size: NA
V gene: TRBV6-1
J gene: TRBJ1-1
D gene: NA
CDR3 protein: CASTGQNANTEAFF
CDR3 DNA: TGTGCCAGCACCGGGCAGAACGCGAACACTGAAGCTTTCTTT

clone size: once
V gene: TRBV19
J gene: TRBJ2-1
D gene: TRBD2
CDR3 protein: CASSPTSGGYTRADNEQFF
CDR3 DNA: TGTGCCAGTAGTCCGACTAGCGGGGGGTACACTCGGGCTGACAATGAGCAGTTCTTC

clone size: NA
V gene: TRBV28
J gene: TRBJ1-2
D gene: NA
CDR3 protein: CASSKGLRFLGVKLYTF
CDR3 DNA: TGTGCCAGCAGTAAGGGGCTGAGATTTTTGGGGGTCAAGTTATACACCTTC

clone size: NA
V gene: TRBV4-1
J gene: TRBJ1-6
D gene: TRBD1
CDR3 protein: CASSYGTGNSPLHF
CDR3 DNA: TGCGCCAGCAGCTATGGGACAGGGAATTCACCCCTCCACTTT

clone size: few
V gene: TRBV10-3
J gene: TRBJ1-1
D gene: NA
CDR3 protein: CAISESMVGDDTEAFF
CDR3 DNA: TGTGCCATCAGTGAGTCGATGGTGGGGGACGACACTGAAGCTTTCTTT

clone size: few
V gene: TRBV7-2
J gene: TRBJ2-1
D gene: NA
CDR3 protein: CASSSTGFEQFF
CDR3 DNA: TGTGCCAGCAGCTCGACAGGATTTGAGCAGTTCTTC

clone size: few
V gene: TRBV10-1
J gene: TRBJ1-2
D gene: TRBD1
CDR3 protein: CASRGGDRRNSMRGYTF
CDR3 DNA: TGCGCCAGCAGGGGAGGGGACAGGCGAAACTCTATGCGGGGCTACACCTTC

clone size: NA
V gene: TRBV6-4
J gene: TRBJ2-2
D gene: TRBD1
CDR3 protein: CASSDGQGATGELFF
CDR3 DNA: TGTGCCAGCAGTGACGGACAGGGGGCCACCGGGGAGCTGTTTTTT

clone size: NA
V gene: TRBV30
J gene: TRBJ2-7
D gene: NA
CDR3 protein: CAWSVTAYEQYF
CDR3 DNA: TGTGCCTGGAGTGTAACCGCATACGAGCAGTACTTC

clone size: NA
V gene: TRBV5-1
J gene: TRBJ2-7
D gene: NA
CDR3 protein: CASSFRLNSYEQYF
CDR3 DNA: TGCGCCAGCAGCTTCCGACTAAACTCCTACGAGCAGTACTTC

clone size: NA
V gene: TRBV6-5
J gene: TRBJ1-1
D gene: NA
CDR3 protein: CASSPRPTNTEAFF
CDR3 DNA: TGTGCCAGCAGTCCTCGACCCACCAACACTGAAGCTTTCTTT

clone size: NA
V gene: TRBV11-1
J gene: TRBJ2-1
D gene: NA
CDR3 protein: CASTLGPAGPYNEQFF
CDR3 DNA: TGTGCCAGCACCTTAGGCCCAGCGGGTCCCTACAATGAGCAGTTCTTC

clone size: NA
V gene: TRBV7-2
J gene: TRBJ2-7
D gene: TRBD2
CDR3 protein: CASSGSGGAYEQYF
CDR3 DNA: TGTGCCAGCAGTGGAAGCGGGGGGGCCTACGAGCAGTACTTC

clone size: NA
V gene: TRBV28
J gene: TRBJ1-1
D gene: NA
CDR3 protein: CASNGGLIEAFF
CDR3 DNA: TGTGCCAGTAATGGGGGTCTCATTGAAGCTTTCTTT

clone size: NA
V gene: TRBV19
J gene: TRBJ2-2
D gene: TRBD1
CDR3 protein: CASTTPGDRNTGELFF
CDR3 DNA: TGTGCCAGTACCACCCCCGGGGACAGGAACACCGGGGAGCTGTTTTTT

clone size: NA
V gene: TRBV7-2
J gene: TRBJ1-3
D gene: NA
CDR3 protein: CASSGGGGVGNTIYF
CDR3 DNA: TGTGCCAGCAGCGGTGGGGGCGGAGTGGGAAACACCATATATTTT

clone size: NA
V gene: TRBV7-3
J gene: TRBJ1-5
D gene: TRBD1
CDR3 protein: CASSLIPGTGAYSNQPQHF
CDR3 DNA: TGTGCCAGCAGCTTAATTCCCGGGACAGGGGCTTATAGCAATCAGCCCCAGCATTTT

clone size: NA
V gene: TRBV7-3
J gene: TRBJ2-3
D gene: TRBD1
CDR3 protein: CASSSTGTGADTQYF
CDR3 DNA: TGTGCCAGCAGCTCCACCGGGACAGGGGCAGATACGCAGTATTTT

clone size: NA
V gene: TRBV12-3/TRBV12-4
J gene: TRBJ2-5
D gene: TRBD2
CDR3 protein: CASSPGLAGVGAQYF
CDR3 DNA: TGTGCCAGCAGTCCCGGACTAGCGGGAGTCGGGGCCCAGTACTTC

clone size: NA
V gene: TRBV6-1
J gene: TRBJ1-1
D gene: NA
CDR3 protein: CASRRDRTNTEAFF
CDR3 DNA: TGTGCCAGCAGGAGAGACAGGACTAACACTGAAGCTTTCTTT

clone size: few
V gene: TRBV6-1
J gene: TRBJ2-7
D gene: NA
CDR3 protein: CASRERQALYEQYF
CDR3 DNA: TGTGCCAGCAGGGAGAGACAGGCTCTCTACGAGCAGTACTTC

clone size: NA
V gene: TRBV28
J gene: TRBJ1-6
D gene: TRBD1
CDR3 protein: CASSLLKGTGWMTPLHF
CDR3 DNA: TGTGCCAGCAGTCTCTTAAAGGGGACAGGGTGGATGACACCCCTCCACTTT

clone size: NA
V gene: TRBV30
J gene: TRBJ1-5
D gene: NA
CDR3 protein: CAWSHTRLGTLGNQPQHF
CDR3 DNA: TGTGCCTGGAGTCATACAAGACTTGGGACTTTGGGGAATCAGCCCCAGCATTTT

clone size: NA
V gene: TRBV4-3
J gene: TRBJ2-5
D gene: TRBD1
CDR3 protein: CASSQQPPGQTIEETQYF
CDR3 DNA: TGCGCCAGCAGCCAACAACCACCGGGACAGACAATCGAAGAGACCCAGTACTTC

clone size: NA
V gene: TRBV20-1
J gene: TRBJ2-1
D gene: NA
CDR3 protein: CSARGGGEVDQFF
CDR3 DNA: TGCAGTGCTAGAGGTGGGGGAGAAGTTGATCAGTTCTTC

clone size: few
V gene: TRBV6-5
J gene: TRBJ1-5
D gene: NA
CDR3 protein: CASSYPAGQGQSNQPQHF
CDR3 DNA: TGTGCCAGCAGTTACCCGGCCGGGCAGGGACAATCCAATCAGCCCCAGCATTTT

clone size: NA
V gene: TRBV6-1
J gene: TRBJ1-5
D gene: NA
CDR3 protein: CASSERGAYQPQHF
CDR3 DNA: TGTGCCAGCAGTGAACGAGGGGCCTATCAGCCCCAGCATTTT

clone size: NA
V gene: TRBV5-1
J gene: TRBJ2-2
D gene: TRBD2
CDR3 protein: CASSLGLAGGPDTGELFF
CDR3 DNA: TGCGCCAGCAGCTTGGGACTAGCGGGGGGGCCAGACACCGGGGAGCTGTTTTTT